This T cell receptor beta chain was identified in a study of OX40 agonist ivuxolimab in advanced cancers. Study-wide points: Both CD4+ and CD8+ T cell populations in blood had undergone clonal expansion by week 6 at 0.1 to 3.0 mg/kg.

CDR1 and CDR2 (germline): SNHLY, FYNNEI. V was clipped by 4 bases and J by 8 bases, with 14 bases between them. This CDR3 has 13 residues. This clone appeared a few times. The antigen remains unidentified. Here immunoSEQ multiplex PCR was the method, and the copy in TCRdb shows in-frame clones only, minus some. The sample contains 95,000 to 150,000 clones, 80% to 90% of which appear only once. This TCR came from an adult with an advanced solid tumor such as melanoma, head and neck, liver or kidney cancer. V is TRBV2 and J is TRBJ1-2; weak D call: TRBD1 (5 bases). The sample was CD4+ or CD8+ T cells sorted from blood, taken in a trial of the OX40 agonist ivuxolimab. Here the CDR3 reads CASSVSQGWGYTF. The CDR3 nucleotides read TGTGCCAGCAGTGTTTCCCAGGGATGGGGCTACACCTTC. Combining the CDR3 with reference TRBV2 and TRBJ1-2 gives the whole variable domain EPEVTQTPSHQVTQMGQEVILRCVPISNHLYFYWYRQILGQKVEFLVSFYNNEISEKSEIFDDQFSVERPDGSNFTLKIRSTKLEDSAMYFCASSVSQGWGYTFGSGTRLTVV.